The 29 T cell receptor beta chains given below trace back to one sample, sequenced in a study of response to subunit inactivated influenza vaccine. TCRdb passed the RT-PCR reads through MiXCR, listing each CDR3 protein once. The sample lists approximately 230,000 distinct CDR3 sequences; about 12% were seen once. The sample consisted of non-naive T cells sorted from PBMCs, taken approximately 15 days before vaccination. These receptors came from a man in his fifties who received an inactivated influenza vaccine.

The table lists this clonotype with a count of one. The chain recombines TRBV19 with TRBJ2-3; 10 bases fit TRBD2. Trimming took 6 bases from V and 0 from J; bases not matched to a gene: 3. Germline V gene lookup returns CDR1 LNHDA and CDR2 SQIVND (reference sequence). The CDR3 contains 15 residues. This CDR3 reads CASSKTSGSTDTQYF. In nucleotides, the CDR3 is TGTGCCAGTAGCAAGACTAGCGGGAGCACAGATACGCAGTATTTT.

The genes are TRBV20-1 and TRBJ2-5; D is possibly TRBD2 (6 bases). V was clipped by 2 bases and J by 0 bases, with 16 bases between them. CDR3 length: 16 amino acids. From germline, CDR1 is DFQATT and CDR2 SNEGSKA (reference sequence). CDR3 protein: CSARSRLDAHQETQYF. Written as DNA, the CDR3 is TGCAGTGCTAGATCCCGACTAGACGCCCACCAAGAGACCCAGTACTTC.

The J gene is TRBJ2-3, the V gene TRBV20-1; D remains ambiguous. There are 14 residues in the CDR3. V was trimmed by 4 bases and J by 5 bases, leaving 16 bases between them. Germline CDR1 reads DFQATT; CDR2 reads SNEGSKA (reference sequence). The DNA of the CDR3 is TGCAGTGCTAATTATTGGGGAAGAGGAGATACGCAGTATTTT. Its protein product is CSANYWGRGDTQYF.

This clonotype was seen a few times. J is TRBJ2-1 and V is TRBV6-2 or TRBV6-3, with a tentative D call TRBD2 (7 bases). Germline assignment: CDR1 MNHEY and CDR2 SVGEGT. The CDR3 sequence is 16 residues long. Trimming removed 7 bases from V and 7 bases from J, with 23 bases in between. The chain's CDR3 is CASTPGGERGRNEQFF. The CDR3 DNA reads as TGTGCCAGCACTCCGGGGGGCGAGCGGGGCCGGAATGAGCAGTTCTTC.

This clonotype was found many times. CDR3 DNA sequence: TGCAGTGCTAGCGGCGGGAACACTGAAGCTTTCTTT. Translated, it gives CSASGGNTEAFF. The V call is TRBV20-1, the J call TRBJ1-1; D is unresolved. There are 12 residues in the CDR3. Deletions cut 3 bases from V and 1 base from J, with 6 bases between. CDR1 is DFQATT and CDR2 is SNEGSKA in the germline V gene (reference sequence).

The rearrangement joins TRBV20-1 to TRBJ2-5; 8 nucleotides match TRBD2. Germline values: CDR1 DFQATT, CDR2 SNEGSKA (reference sequence). The CDR3 runs 14 residues. The ends lost 5 bases at V and 0 bases at J; junction bases unmatched: 5. CDR3 bases: TGCAGTGCTCTAACTAGCGGAAACCAAGAGACCCAGTACTTC. Translation: CSALTSGNQETQYF.

This clonotype came up a few times. This chain links TRBV5-1 with TRBJ2-7; 11 bases line up with TRBD1. Trimming cost V 0 bases and J 4 bases; bases outside gene matches: 9. Germline V gene sequence: CDR1 SGHRS, CDR2 YFSETQ. The CDR3 is 17 residues long. The DNA of the CDR3 is TGCGCCAGCAGCTTGGTAAGCCCGGGACAGGGGGTTTACGAGCAGTACTTC. Protein sequence: CASSLVSPGQGVYEQYF.

This chain joins TRBV20-1 and TRBJ2-5; D unclear. The CDR3 is made up of 15 amino acids. Germline V gives CDR1 DFQATT, CDR2 SNEGSKA (reference sequence). Trimming took 0 bases from V and 3 from J, leaving 14 bases between them. The CDR3 spells CSARDRLSVKETQYF. The CDR3 region has the DNA TGCAGTGCTAGAGACCGTCTGAGCGTTAAAGAGACCCAGTACTTC.

This clonotype was detected ten times or more. The chain has TRBV5-1 and TRBJ1-6; perhaps TRBD1 as D (6 bases). CDR1 is SGHRS and CDR2 is YFSETQ in the germline V gene. This CDR3 region has 14 residues. V was pared by 0 bases and J by 8 bases, with 9 bases between. CDR3 nucleotide sequence: TGCGCCAGCAGCTTGGACAGGGCTCATTCACCCCTCCACTTT. Translated: CASSLDRAHSPLHF.

A few counts support this clonotype. V and J are TRBV29-1 and TRBJ2-5; 7 nucleotides align to TRBD1. The CDR3 extends over 13 amino acids. Germline CDR1 is SQVTM and CDR2 is ANQGSEA. V shed 6 bases, J shed 3 bases, and the junction held 7 bases outside the gene matches. This CDR3 reads CSVRGQTEETQYF. DNA of the CDR3: TGCAGCGTAAGGGGACAGACCGAAGAGACCCAGTACTTC.

This clonotype was observed a few times. The rearrangement links TRBV6-1 to TRBJ2-7; the match to TRBD2 covers 9 bases. V shed 6 bases, J shed 4 bases, and the junction held 16 bases outside the gene matches. The CDR3 is 17 residues long. Germline-derived CDR1 and CDR2 are MNHNS and SASEGT. CDR3 in amino acids: CASSKGRKTSGPYEQYF. The CDR3 DNA is TGTGCCAGCAGCAAAGGCCGCAAGACTAGCGGACCTTACGAGCAGTACTTC.

The table lists this clonotype with many counts. A read error may account for a junction end that differs from germline. Written as DNA, the CDR3 is TGTGCCAGCAGCTTGGAATGGACAGTCGGCCCTCTATTC. Amino acid sequence: CASSLEWTVGPLF. The chain is built from TRBV7-9 and TRBJ2-7, with a possible D match to TRBD1 (6 bases). Germline V lookup: CDR1 SEHNR, CDR2 FQNEAQ (reference sequence). The CDR3 totals 13 residues. Filled out from reference TRBV7-9 and TRBJ2-7, the complete variable domain reads DTGVSQNPRHKITKRGQNVTFRCDPISEHNRLYWYRQTLGQGPEFLTYFQNEAQLEKSRLLSDRFSAERPKGSFSTLEIQRTEQGDSAMYLCASSLEWTVGPLFGPGTRLTVT.

This clonotype was recorded at least ten times. This sequence joins TRBV4-3 and TRBJ1-4; weak D call: TRBD1 (5 bases). Trimming cost V 4 bases and J 0 bases, with 15 bases left between them. The CDR3 length is 17 residues. Germline assignment: CDR1 LGHNA and CDR2 YSLEER. The CDR3 nucleotides are TGCGCCAGCAGCCGAGGGACGGTGTTTGCAACTAATGAAAAACTGTTTTTT. This gives the protein CASSRGTVFATNEKLFF.

This clonotype has a handful of counts. This CDR3 is CASRPSSYNEQFF. CDR3 DNA: TGTGCCAGCCGGCCCAGCTCCTACAATGAGCAGTTCTTC. V is TRBV10-3 and J is TRBJ2-1; D is ambiguous. With 10 bases removed from V and 0 bases from J, the gap between germline ends came to 10 bases. The CDR3 extends over 13 amino acids. The germline V gene has CDR1 ENHRY and CDR2 SYGVKD.

The chain recombines TRBV6-2 or TRBV6-3 with TRBJ2-5; 12 bases fit TRBD2. Looked up from germline, CDR1 is MNHEY and CDR2 is SVGEGT. CDR3 length: 17 residues. V was clipped by 2 bases and J by 5 bases; unmatched bases: 9. The CDR3: CASSYPGLAGIRETQYF. The CDR3 DNA is TGTGCCAGCAGTTACCCCGGACTAGCGGGGATTAGGGAGACCCAGTACTTC.

This clonotype has more than one count but fewer than ten. The chain recombines TRBV10-3 with TRBJ2-5, with a tentative D call TRBD2 (6 bases). The CDR3 has 13 residues. Germline V CDR1 and CDR2: ENHRY, SYGVKD. Deletions cut 6 bases from V and 5 bases from J, with 13 bases between. This CDR3 is CAIRGLGRETQYF. CDR3 DNA sequence: TGTGCCATCAGGGGACTGGGCCGGGAGACCCAGTACTTC.

This clonotype has a handful of counts. DNA of the CDR3: TGTGCCGGAACAGGGGGATCCGGGGCCAACGTCCTGACTTTC. It translates to CAGTGGSGANVLTF. This chain joins TRBV7-2 and TRBJ2-6, with TRBD1 matching 8 bases. The germline V gene encodes CDR1 SGHTA and CDR2 FQGNSA. The junction had 7 bases not matched to a gene; V was cut back by 11 bases and J by 4 bases. The CDR3 sequence is 14 residues long.

This clonotype appeared many times. The chain carries TRBV6-5 and TRBJ2-7; D is unclear. The V and J ends lost 4 bases and 5 bases respectively, with 6 bases between them. The CDR3 is 11 residues long. Germline loops: CDR1 MNHEY, CDR2 SVGAGI. The DNA of the CDR3 is TGTGCCAGCAGTTTCAGTCACGAGCAGTACTTC. Translation gives CASSFSHEQYF.

This clonotype has ten or more counts. The chain is built from TRBV10-3 and TRBJ2-5, with D perhaps being TRBD1 or TRBD2 (5 bases each). The CDR3 is 14 amino acids. Germline CDR1 reads ENHRY; CDR2 reads SYGVKD. V lost 4 bases to trimming and J lost 0 bases, with 9 bases between them. The CDR3 sequence is CAISAGQDQETQYF. As DNA, the CDR3 is TGTGCCATCAGTGCGGGGCAGGACCAAGAGACCCAGTACTTC.

At least ten counts were recorded for this clonotype. This chain uses TRBV29-1 with TRBJ2-3; TRBD2 aligns across 12 bases. The CDR3 extends over 14 amino acids. The V gene's germline CDR1 is SQVTM and CDR2 ANQGSEA. With 4 bases clipped from V and 2 bases from J, the junction kept 1 base outside the gene matches. The CDR3 reads CSVGTSGTTDTQYF. The CDR3 bases are TGCAGCGTTGGGACTAGCGGGACCACAGATACGCAGTATTTT.

In its sample, this clonotype was seen a few times. V gene TRBV7-3 combines with J gene TRBJ2-1, with 11 positions matching TRBD1. CDR3 length: 14 residues. Trimming cost V 5 bases and J 9 bases; bases outside gene matches: 6. Germline V lookup: CDR1 SGHTA, CDR2 FQGTGA. The CDR3 sequence is CASSQGQGVGEQFF. The DNA of the CDR3 is TGTGCCAGCAGCCAGGGACAGGGGGTCGGTGAGCAGTTCTTC.

At least ten counts were recorded for this clonotype. At one end, the junction sequence differs from germline, possibly due to a read error. V and J are TRBV3-1 and TRBJ2-7; possibly TRBD1 for D (6 bases). The CDR3 totals 12 residues. The germline V gene encodes CDR1 LGHDT and CDR2 YNNKEL (reference sequence). CDR3 bases: TGTGCCAGCAGCCACTCGACAGGACCCCTGGGCTTC. Amino acids: CASSHSTGPLGF.

The CDR3 DNA reads as TGCAGTGCTGAAATAGCGGGGCGCACAGATACGCAGTATTTT. This sequence encodes CSAEIAGRTDTQYF. The J gene is TRBJ2-3, the V gene TRBV20-1; 8 nucleotides line up with TRBD2. CDR3 size: 14 residues. J gave up 1 base and V 5 bases, and 5 bases lay outside the gene matches. Per germline, CDR1 DFQATT and CDR2 SNEGSKA (reference sequence).

V and J are TRBV29-1 and TRBJ2-5; 8 bases align to TRBD1. The V gene end was trimmed by 4 bases and the J gene end by 4 bases; junction bases not matched to a gene: 8. CDR1 is SQVTM, CDR2 ANQGSEA, per germline. The CDR3 is 14 amino acids. The CDR3 nucleotides read TGCAGCGTTGCCACCGGGACAGGTGCAGAGACCCAGTACTTC. Protein: CSVATGTGAETQYF. The full variable domain, completed using reference TRBV29-1 and TRBJ2-5, is SAVISQKPSRDICQRGTSLTIQCQVDSQVTMMFWYRQQPGQSLTLIATANQGSEATYESGFVIDKFPISRPNLTFSTLTVSNMSPEDSSIYLCSVATGTGAETQYFGPGTRLLVL.

This clonotype has only a few counts. The rearrangement uses TRBV5-1 and TRBJ1-4; 8 bases match TRBD1. The germline CDR1 and CDR2 sequences are SGHRS and YFSETQ. The CDR3 runs 16 residues. The trim removed 1 base at V and 8 bases at J, leaving 10 bases unmatched. The CDR3 DNA reads as TGCGCCAGCAGCTTGCTAGGACAGGGCCCCGGAGAAAAACTGTTTTTT. This codes for CASSLLGQGPGEKLFF.

This clonotype was found a few times. J is TRBJ2-3 and V is TRBV30; the D is unclear. V lost 4 bases, J lost 2 bases, and 10 bases lay in between. The CDR3 has 13 amino acids. CDR1 is GTSNPN, CDR2 SVGIG, per germline (reference sequence). In nucleotides, the CDR3 is TGTGCCTGGAAATGGGCTAACACAGATACGCAGTATTTT. It translates to CAWKWANTDTQYF.

V is TRBV2 and J is TRBJ2-1; 7 bases match TRBD2. After removal of 3 bases from V and 0 bases from J, the junction contained 2 bases not matched to a gene. The CDR3 sequence is 15 residues long. Germline CDR1 reads SNHLY; CDR2 reads FYNNEI. The CDR3 spells CASSDWEGSYNEQFF. Here the CDR3 DNA reads TGTGCCAGCAGTGATTGGGAGGGCTCCTACAATGAGCAGTTCTTC.

This clonotype was detected a few times. This chain uses TRBV3-1 with TRBJ2-7; D is possibly TRBD1 or TRBD2 (5 bases each). Trimming removed 2 bases from V and 2 bases from J, with 10 bases in between. Germline CDR1 and CDR2: LGHDT and YNNKEL (reference sequence). CDR3 length: 14 amino acids. The CDR3 protein is CASSQRGATYEQYF. CDR3 nucleotide sequence: TGTGCCAGCAGCCAACGAGGGGCTACCTACGAGCAGTACTTC.

This clonotype has at least ten counts. The chain combines TRBV15 with TRBJ2-1; 14 positions match TRBD2. The CDR3 has 14 amino acids. The ends lost 9 bases at V and 7 bases at J; junction bases unmatched: 5. CDR1 and CDR2 (germline): LNHNV, YYDKDF (reference sequence). CDR3 sequence (DNA): TGTGCCACTGCCGGGACTAGCGGGAGTAATGAGCAGTTCTTC. This gives the protein CATAGTSGSNEQFF.